The 9 T cell receptor beta chains reported below all come from one sample, sequenced in a study of persistence of HIV-infected CD4 T cells. Cells were stimulated with overlapping HIV-1 Gag 15-mer peptides. CD40L/CD69 double-negative CD45RO-high memory CD4+ T cells were collected. The immunoSEQ assay was version 4, run in survey mode. Measured with immunoSEQ multiplex PCR; TCRdb has only the in-frame clones, and not every one. Of some 40,000 clones in the sample, 70% to 90% were seen once. What these receptors recognize is not known. Here the sequenced sample was cultured CD4+ T cells from PBMCs, taken from a patient who received antiretroviral therapy. The receptor set was obtained from an adult with HIV. The donor label of this sample is uncertain.

J is TRBJ2-2 and V is TRBV7-3, with D possibly TRBD2 on 6 matching bases. CDR1 and CDR2 from the germline V gene are SGHTA and FQGTGA. The CDR3 is 13 residues long. Deletions cut 5 bases from V and 7 bases from J, with 11 bases between. This chain's CDR3 is CASSETSLGELFF. The CDR3 DNA reads TGTGCCAGCAGCGAGACTAGTCTCGGGGAGCTGTTTTTT.

The gene calls are TRBV30 and TRBJ1-3; D gene uncertain. From germline, CDR1 is GTSNPN and CDR2 SVGIG (reference sequence). CDR3 length equals 16 residues. V gave up 0 bases and J gave up 0 bases, with 12 bases separating them. Here the CDR3 reads CAWSVREVFSGNTIYF. The CDR3 region has the DNA TGTGCCTGGAGTGTACGAGAGGTATTCTCTGGAAACACCATATATTTT.

The chain employs TRBV4-2 and TRBJ1-1, with 9 bases fitting TRBD1. The CDR3 covers 15 residues. Germline V gene lookup returns CDR1 LGHNA and CDR2 YNFKEQ. Unmatched junction bases numbered 6, after V lost 3 bases and J lost 4 bases. The chain's CDR3 is CASSQGTGSLTEAFF. CDR3 DNA sequence: TGTGCCAGCAGCCAGGGGACAGGGTCTCTCACTGAAGCTTTCTTT.

The chain recombines TRBV6-1 with TRBJ1-2; no firm D call. The CDR3 consists of 14 residues. Per germline, CDR1 MNHNS and CDR2 SASEGT. V gave up 5 bases and J gave up 4 bases, with 14 bases separating them. The CDR3 loop is CASSPNGIGYGYTF. The CDR3 DNA follows: TGTGCCAGCAGTCCGAACGGGATTGGCTATGGCTACACCTTC.

In its sample, this clone was seen once. For the CDR3, the DNA is TGTGCCAGCAGCGTAATGACAGGCAGGAATGAAAAACTGTTTTTT. Translation: CASSVMTGRNEKLFF. This chain links TRBV9 with TRBJ1-4; D is perhaps TRBD1 (6 bases). Germline lookup yields CDR1 SGDLS and CDR2 YYNGEE. Trimming removed 1 base at V and 5 bases at J, with 12 bases between. The CDR3 runs to 15 residues. The variable domain in full, with the rest retrieved from reference TRBV9 and TRBJ1-4, is DSGVTQTPKHLITATGQRVTLRCSPRSGDLSVYWYQQSLDQGLQFLIQYYNGEERAKGNILERFSAQQFPDLHSELNLSSLELGDSALYFCASSVMTGRNEKLFFGSGTQLSVL.

The chain employs TRBV7-2 and TRBJ2-1, with D perhaps matching TRBD2 (6 bases). The CDR3 sequence is 11 residues long. Trimming took 3 bases from V and 14 from J, leaving 11 bases between them. Germline loops: CDR1 SGHTA, CDR2 FQGNSA. The CDR3 coding sequence is TGTGCCAGCAGCTTCGGGGGATTGAAGTTCTTC. Translation: CASSFGGLKFF.

This sequence joins TRBV6-5 and TRBJ1-5; 7 nucleotides align to TRBD1. The CDR3 contains 15 residues. Germline values: CDR1 MNHEY, CDR2 SVGAGI. V trimming: 6 bases; J trimming: 6 bases; junction bases outside the gene matches: 11. In nucleotides, the CDR3 is TGTGCCAGCAGCCAGCGACGGACAGGCGGTCAGCCCCAGCATTTT. Translation: CASSQRRTGGQPQHF.

The rearrangement links TRBV10-3 to TRBJ1-1; D remains ambiguous. V lost 2 bases, J lost 6 bases, and 7 bases lay in between. The germline CDR1 and CDR2 sequences are ENHRY and SYGVKD. The CDR3 length is 12 residues. For the CDR3, the DNA is TGTGCCATCAGTGAGAGCGTCCCTGAAGCTTTCTTT. Protein product: CAISESVPEAFF.

The gene calls are TRBV14 and TRBJ2-1; unclear D gene. This CDR3 comprises 16 residues. V lost 1 base and J lost 0, with 10 bases in between. In germline, CDR1 is SGHDN, CDR2 FVKESK. The CDR3: CASSQVGGSSYNEQFF. In DNA, the CDR3 is TGTGCCAGCAGCCAAGTGGGCGGAAGCTCCTACAATGAGCAGTTCTTC.